This T cell receptor beta chain was recovered during a study of graft-versus-host responses after intestinal transplantation. The CDR3 sequence is 14 residues long. The V and J ends lost 2 bases and 6 bases, in that order; junction bases with no gene match: 7. The germline V gene encodes CDR1 MDHEN and CDR2 SYDVKM. Repertoires were generated with immunoSEQ multiplex PCR, while TCRdb's copy carries only in-frame clones and drops some. The sample has fewer than 20,000 clones, 95% seen once. The TCR comes from a human patient who received an intestinal transplant, so some T cells may come from the graft donor. This chain uses TRBV28 with TRBJ2-7; 7 nucleotides line up with TRBD2. The sequences come from PBMCs, collected 23 days after intestinal transplant. In DNA form, the CDR3 reads TGTGCCAGCAGTTTAGCGGGAGTGGGATTCGAGCAGTACTTC. Protein product: CASSLAGVGFEQYF.